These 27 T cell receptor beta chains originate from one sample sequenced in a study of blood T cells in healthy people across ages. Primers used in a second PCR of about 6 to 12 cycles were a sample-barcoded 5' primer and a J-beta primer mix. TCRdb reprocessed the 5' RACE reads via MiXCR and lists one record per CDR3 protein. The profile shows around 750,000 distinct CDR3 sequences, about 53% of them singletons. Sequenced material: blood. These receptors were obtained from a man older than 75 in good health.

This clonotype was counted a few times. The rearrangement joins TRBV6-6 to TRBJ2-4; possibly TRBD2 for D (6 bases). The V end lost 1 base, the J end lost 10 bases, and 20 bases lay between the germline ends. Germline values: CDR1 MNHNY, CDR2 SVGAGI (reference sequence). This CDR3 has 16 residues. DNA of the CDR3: TGTGCCAGCAGTTACTGGGCCGGGACTGGAGCGGAAATTCAGTACTTC. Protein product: CASSYWAGTGAEIQYF.

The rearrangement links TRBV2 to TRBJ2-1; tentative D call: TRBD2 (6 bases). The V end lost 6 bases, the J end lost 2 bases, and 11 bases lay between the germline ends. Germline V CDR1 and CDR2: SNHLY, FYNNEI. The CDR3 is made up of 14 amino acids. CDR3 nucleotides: TGTGCCAGCAGACGGGAGTTCCCCTACAATGAGCAGTTCTTC. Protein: CASRREFPYNEQFF.

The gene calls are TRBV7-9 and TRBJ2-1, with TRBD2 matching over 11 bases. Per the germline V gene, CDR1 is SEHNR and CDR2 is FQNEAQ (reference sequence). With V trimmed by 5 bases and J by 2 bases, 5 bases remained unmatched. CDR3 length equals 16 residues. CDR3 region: CASSALAGATYNEQFF. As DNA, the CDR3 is TGTGCCAGCAGCGCACTAGCGGGAGCTACCTACAATGAGCAGTTCTTC.

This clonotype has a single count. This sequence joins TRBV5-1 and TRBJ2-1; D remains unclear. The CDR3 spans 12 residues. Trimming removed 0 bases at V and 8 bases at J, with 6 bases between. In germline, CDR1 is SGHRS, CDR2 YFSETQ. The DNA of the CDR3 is TGCGCCAGCAGCTTGGTGGTCGATGAGCAGTTCTTC. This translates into CASSLVVDEQFF.

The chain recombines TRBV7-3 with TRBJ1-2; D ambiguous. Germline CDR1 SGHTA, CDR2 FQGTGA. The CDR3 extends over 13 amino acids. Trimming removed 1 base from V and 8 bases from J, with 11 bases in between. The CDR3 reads CASSLMAGDGYTF. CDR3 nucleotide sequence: TGTGCCAGCAGCTTAATGGCAGGTGACGGCTACACCTTC.

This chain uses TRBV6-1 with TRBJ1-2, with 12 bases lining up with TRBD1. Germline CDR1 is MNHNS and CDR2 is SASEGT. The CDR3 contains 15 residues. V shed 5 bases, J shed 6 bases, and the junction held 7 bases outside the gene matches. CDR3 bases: TGTGCCAGCAGTACCCGGGACAGGGGGCAGGATGGCTACACCTTC. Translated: CASSTRDRGQDGYTF.

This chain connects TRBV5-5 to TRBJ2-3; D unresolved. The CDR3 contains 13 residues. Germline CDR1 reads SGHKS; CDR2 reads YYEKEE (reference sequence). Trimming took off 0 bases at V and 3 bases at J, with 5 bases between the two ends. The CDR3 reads CASSLEVTDTQYF. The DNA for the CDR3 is TGTGCCAGCAGCTTGGAAGTTACAGATACGCAGTATTTT.

Here the CDR3 DNA reads TGTGCCAGCTCACAATCCGGGACCCCGGAACGGGAGCTGTTTTTT. Its translation is CASSQSGTPERELFF. The J gene is TRBJ2-2, the V gene TRBV18; D could derive from TRBD1 or TRBD2 (5 bases each). The CDR3 contains 15 residues. Germline V gene sequence: CDR1 KGHSH, CDR2 LQKENI. V was shortened by 4 bases and J by 9 bases, with 18 bases between the two germline ends.

CDR3 sequence: CASSLGAGASDSPLHF. The DNA for the CDR3 is TGTGCCAGCAGCCTGGGGGCAGGGGCATCGGACTCACCCCTCCACTTT. V gene TRBV5-6 combines with J gene TRBJ1-6, with D maybe TRBD1 (6 bases). In germline, CDR1 is SGHDT, CDR2 YYEEEE. This CDR3 has 16 residues. Trimming removed 4 bases from V and 10 bases from J, with 21 bases in between. Complete variable domain (other parts from reference TRBV5-6 and TRBJ1-6): DAGVTQSPTHLIKTRGQQVTLRCSPKSGHDTVSWYQQALGQGPQFIFQYYEEEERQRGNFPDRFSGHQFPNYSSELNVNALLLGDSALYLCASSLGAGASDSPLHFGNGTRLTVT.

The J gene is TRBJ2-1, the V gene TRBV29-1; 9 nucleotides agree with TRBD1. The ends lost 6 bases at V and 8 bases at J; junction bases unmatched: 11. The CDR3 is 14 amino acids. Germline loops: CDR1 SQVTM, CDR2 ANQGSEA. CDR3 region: CSVKGGTGYDEQFF. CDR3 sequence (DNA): TGCAGCGTCAAAGGGGGGACAGGGTATGATGAGCAGTTCTTC.

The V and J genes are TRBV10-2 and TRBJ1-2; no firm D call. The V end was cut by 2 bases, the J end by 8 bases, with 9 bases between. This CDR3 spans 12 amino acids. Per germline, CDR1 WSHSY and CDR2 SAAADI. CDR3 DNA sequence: TGCGCCAGCAGTGAGGGGCGCCAAGGCTACACCTTC. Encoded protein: CASSEGRQGYTF.

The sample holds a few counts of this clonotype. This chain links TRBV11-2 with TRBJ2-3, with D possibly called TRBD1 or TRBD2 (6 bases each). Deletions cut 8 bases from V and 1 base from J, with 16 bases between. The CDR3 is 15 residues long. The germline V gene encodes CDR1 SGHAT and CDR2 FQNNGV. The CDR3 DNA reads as TGTGCCAGCCGTAAAGGGGGGCCAGGCACAGATACGCAGTATTTT. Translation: CASRKGGPGTDTQYF.

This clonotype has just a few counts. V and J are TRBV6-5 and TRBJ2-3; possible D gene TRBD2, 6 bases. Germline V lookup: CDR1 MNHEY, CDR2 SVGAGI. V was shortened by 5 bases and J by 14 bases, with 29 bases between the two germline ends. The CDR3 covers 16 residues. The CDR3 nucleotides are TGTGCCAGCAGTACCTTCGGGAGCCCACCGCACAGATACGCGTATTTT. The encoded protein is CASSTFGSPPHRYAYF.

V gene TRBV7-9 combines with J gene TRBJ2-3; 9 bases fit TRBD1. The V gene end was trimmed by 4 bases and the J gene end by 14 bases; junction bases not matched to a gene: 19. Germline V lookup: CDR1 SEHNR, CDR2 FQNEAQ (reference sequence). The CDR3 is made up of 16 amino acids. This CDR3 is CASSSGTGKVGRYAYF. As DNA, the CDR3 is TGTGCCAGCAGCTCCGGGACAGGGAAAGTGGGCAGATACGCGTATTTT.

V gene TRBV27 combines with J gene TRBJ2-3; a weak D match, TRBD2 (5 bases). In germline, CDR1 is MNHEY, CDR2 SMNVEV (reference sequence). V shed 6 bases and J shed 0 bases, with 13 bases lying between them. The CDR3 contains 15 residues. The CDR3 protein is CASRRWEPSTDTQYF. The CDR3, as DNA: TGTGCCAGCAGACGGTGGGAGCCCAGCACAGATACGCAGTATTTT.

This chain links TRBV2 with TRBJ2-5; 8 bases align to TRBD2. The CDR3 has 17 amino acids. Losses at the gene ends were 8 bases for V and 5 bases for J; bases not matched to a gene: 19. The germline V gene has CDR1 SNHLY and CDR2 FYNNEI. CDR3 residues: CASEPGLVLASGETQYF. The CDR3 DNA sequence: TGTGCCAGCGAACCGGGACTAGTTCTAGCCAGCGGGGAGACCCAGTACTTC.

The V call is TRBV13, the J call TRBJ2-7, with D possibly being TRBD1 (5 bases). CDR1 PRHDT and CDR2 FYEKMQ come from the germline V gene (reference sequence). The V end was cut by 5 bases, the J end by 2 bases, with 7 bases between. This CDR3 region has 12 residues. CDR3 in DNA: TGTGCCAGCAGCACGGACACCTACGAGCAGTACTTC. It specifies CASSTDTYEQYF.

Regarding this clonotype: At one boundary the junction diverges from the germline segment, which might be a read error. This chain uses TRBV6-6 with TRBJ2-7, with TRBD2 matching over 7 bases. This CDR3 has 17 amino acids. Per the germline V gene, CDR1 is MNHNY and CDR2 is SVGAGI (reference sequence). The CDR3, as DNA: TGCGCCAGCAGTTGGGCAAGGGGACTATCAGAAACCTACGAGCAGTACTTC. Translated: CASSWARGLSETYEQYF.

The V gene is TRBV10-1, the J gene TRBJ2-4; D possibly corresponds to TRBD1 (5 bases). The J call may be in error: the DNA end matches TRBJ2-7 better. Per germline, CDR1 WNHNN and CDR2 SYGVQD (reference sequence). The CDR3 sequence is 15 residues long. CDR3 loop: CASSVWAIGAYEQYF. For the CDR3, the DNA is TGCGCCAGCAGTGTTTGGGCCATAGGGGCCTACGAGCAGTACTTC.

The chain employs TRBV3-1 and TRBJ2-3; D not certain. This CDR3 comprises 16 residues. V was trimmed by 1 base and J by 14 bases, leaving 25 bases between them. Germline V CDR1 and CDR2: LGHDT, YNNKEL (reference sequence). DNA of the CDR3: TGTGCCAGCAGCCAAGGCGAACAGCCCCAGCACAGATACGCGTATTTT. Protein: CASSQGEQPQHRYAYF.

CDR3 loop: CASTIGTGGYEQYF. The CDR3, as DNA: TGTGCCAGCACAATTGGGACAGGGGGCTACGAGCAGTACTTC. The chain links TRBV6-1 to TRBJ2-7; 11 nucleotides line up with TRBD1. CDR1 and CDR2 from the germline V gene are MNHNS and SASEGT. The CDR3 spans 14 residues. J gave up 3 bases and V 7 bases, and 5 bases lay outside the gene matches.

The chain's CDR3 is CASTTGVGYGYTF. The CDR3 DNA follows: TGTGCCAGCACCACGGGGGTAGGGTATGGCTACACCTTC. V gene TRBV21-1 combines with J gene TRBJ1-2; TRBD1, as called in the table, went unchecked against the DNA. TRBV21-1 is reported as a pseudogene. The CDR3 has 13 residues.

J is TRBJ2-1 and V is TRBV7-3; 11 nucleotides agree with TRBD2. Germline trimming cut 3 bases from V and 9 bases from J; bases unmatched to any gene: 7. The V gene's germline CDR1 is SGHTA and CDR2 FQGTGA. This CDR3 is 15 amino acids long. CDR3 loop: CASSLLAGGRGEQFF. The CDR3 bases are TGTGCCAGCAGCTTGCTAGCGGGAGGAAGGGGTGAGCAGTTCTTC.

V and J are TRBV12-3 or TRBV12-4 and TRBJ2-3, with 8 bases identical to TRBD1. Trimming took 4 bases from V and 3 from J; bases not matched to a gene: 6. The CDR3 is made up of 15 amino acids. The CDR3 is CASSSRTGRTDTQYF. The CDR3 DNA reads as TGTGCCAGCAGTTCCAGGACAGGGAGGACAGATACGCAGTATTTT.

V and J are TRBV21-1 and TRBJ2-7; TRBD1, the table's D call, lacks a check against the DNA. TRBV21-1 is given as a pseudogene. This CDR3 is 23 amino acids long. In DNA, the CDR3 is TGTGCCAGCAGCAAAGACGTGACAGGGGCCGAGACCCTCCTAGGGCGGGTTTACTACGAGCAGTACTTC. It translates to CASSKDVTGAETLLGRVYYEQYF.

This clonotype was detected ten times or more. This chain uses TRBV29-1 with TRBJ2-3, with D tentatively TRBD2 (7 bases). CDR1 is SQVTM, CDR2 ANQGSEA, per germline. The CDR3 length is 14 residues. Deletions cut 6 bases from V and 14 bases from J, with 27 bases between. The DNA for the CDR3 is TGCAGCGTGGGGACTGGGAGGGGACACAGATACGCGTATTTT. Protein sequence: CSVGTGRGHRYAYF.

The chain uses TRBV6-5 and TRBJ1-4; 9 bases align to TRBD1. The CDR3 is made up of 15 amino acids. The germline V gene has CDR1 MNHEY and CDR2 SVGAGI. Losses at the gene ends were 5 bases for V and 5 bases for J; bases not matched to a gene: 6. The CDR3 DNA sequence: TGTGCCAGCAGTACGCCGGGACAGGGAAATGAAAAACTGTTTTTT. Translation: CASSTPGQGNEKLFF.